A single sample gave rise to the 6 T cell receptor beta chains below, sequenced in a study of spatial heterogeneity in lung cancer (dated by TCRdb to the late 2010s). Receptor amplification or capture employed 5' RACE. The reads were generated on a NextSeq 500. TCRdb reprocessed the public reads (quality trimming at Q25 with fastp, clone calling with MiXCR) and kept in-frame beta chains. Every entry covers one CDR3 protein and lists the most common genes and DNA from its rows. Across this sample there are some 53,000 distinct CDR3 sequences, with roughly 7% seen only once. Approximately 2.9% of the sample comes from the top ten. Per the publication, the time point label means: sample taken at primary tumor resection. Whole RNA extracted from tumor and nontumor lung tissue, or from cryopreserved PBMC samples, was used for TCR sequencing without cell sorting. This specimen was PBMCs, taken at surgery. These receptors originate from a female donor with early-stage non-small cell lung cancer.

This clonotype was counted ten times or more. The CDR3: CASSQDGGLAGRDTQYF. The CDR3 coding sequence is TGTGCCAGCAGCCAAGACGGGGGACTAGCGGGGAGAGATACGCAGTATTTT. The V call is TRBV4-2, the J call TRBJ2-3; 13 positions agree with TRBD2. From germline, CDR1 is LGHNA and CDR2 YNFKEQ. The CDR3 runs to 17 residues. Germline trimming cut 0 bases from V and 5 bases from J; bases unmatched to any gene: 5.

This clonotype was seen at least ten times. This chain connects TRBV6-5 to TRBJ2-4, with 7 bases lining up with TRBD1. The CDR3 runs 13 residues. Germline CDR1 is MNHEY and CDR2 is SVGAGI. J gave up 8 bases and V 4 bases, and 5 bases lay outside the gene matches. As DNA, the CDR3 is TGTGCCAGCAGTTCCACAGGGGTGGACATTCAGTACTTC. Its translation is CASSSTGVDIQYF.

This clonotype was observed a few times. The CDR3 DNA sequence: TGTGCCAGCACCCACGGGGGAGTTGGGGCCAACGTCCTGACTTTC. It encodes CASTHGGVGANVLTF. The V gene is TRBV12-3 or TRBV12-4, the J gene TRBJ2-6, with D possibly TRBD2 on 6 matching bases. The V and J ends lost 7 bases and 3 bases respectively, with 13 bases between them. The CDR3 is 15 residues long.

The sample holds many counts of this clonotype. CDR3 region: CSVGEGGKDQPQHF. The DNA for the CDR3 is TGCAGCGTTGGAGAGGGTGGGAAGGATCAGCCCCAGCATTTT. The V gene is TRBV29-1, the J gene TRBJ1-5; D gene uncertain. V dropped 4 bases and J dropped 5 bases, with 15 bases sitting between them. The CDR3 loop spans 14 amino acids. The V gene's germline CDR1 is SQVTM and CDR2 ANQGSEA.

This clonotype was recorded at least ten times. The CDR3 region is CASSLNPFGLAAYEQYF. The CDR3 coding sequence is TGTGCCAGCAGCTTAAACCCATTTGGACTAGCGGCATACGAGCAGTACTTC. V gene TRBV11-2 combines with J gene TRBJ2-7; 10 nucleotides align to TRBD2. Germline CDR1 is SGHAT and CDR2 is FQNNGV. The CDR3 loop spans 17 amino acids. V was clipped by 2 bases and J by 4 bases; unmatched bases: 11.

This clonotype was detected a few times. The V call is TRBV7-2, the J call TRBJ2-7; D is unresolved. Trimming stripped 3 bases from V and 2 bases from J, with 11 bases between. This CDR3 is 14 amino acids long. Germline loops: CDR1 SGHTA, CDR2 FQGNSA. CDR3 nucleotide sequence: TGTGCCAGCAGCTTTATCCTAGAAACCTACGAGCAGTACTTC. This codes for CASSFILETYEQYF.